This T cell receptor (beta chain) came from a study of blood T cell repertoires in COVID-19. Here immunoSEQ multiplex PCR was the method, and the copy in TCRdb shows in-frame clones only, minus some. The sample records roughly 200,000 clones, 80% to 90% being singletons. Patients from Seattle were sampled longitudinally, starting during active infection. CDR3 size: 15 residues. V trimming: 2 bases; J trimming: 10 bases; junction bases outside the gene matches: 10. CDR1 is SNHLY, CDR2 FYNNEI, per germline. Source material: peripheral blood. The chain combines TRBV2 with TRBJ2-1, with 8 bases that match TRBD2. This TCR was recovered from a woman aged 80 or over with COVID-19, enrolled during active disease. CDR3: CASSESASGGREQFF. CDR3 coding DNA: TGTGCCAGCAGTGAATCAGCCAGCGGGGGTAGGGAGCAGTTCTTC.